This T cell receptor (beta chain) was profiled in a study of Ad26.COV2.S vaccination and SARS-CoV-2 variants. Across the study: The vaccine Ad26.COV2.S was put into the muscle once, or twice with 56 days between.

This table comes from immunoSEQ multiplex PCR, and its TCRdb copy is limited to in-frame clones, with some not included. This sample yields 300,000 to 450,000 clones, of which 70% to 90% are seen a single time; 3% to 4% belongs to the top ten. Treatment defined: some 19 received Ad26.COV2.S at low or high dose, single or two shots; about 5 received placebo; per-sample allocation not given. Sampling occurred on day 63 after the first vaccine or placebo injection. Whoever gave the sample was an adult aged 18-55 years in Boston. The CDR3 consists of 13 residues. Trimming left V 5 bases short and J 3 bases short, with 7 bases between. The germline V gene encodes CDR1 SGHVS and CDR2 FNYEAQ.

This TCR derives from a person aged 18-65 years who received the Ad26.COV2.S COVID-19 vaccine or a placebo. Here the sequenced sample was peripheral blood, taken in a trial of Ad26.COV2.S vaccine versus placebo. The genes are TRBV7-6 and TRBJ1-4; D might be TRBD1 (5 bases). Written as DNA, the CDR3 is TGTGCCAGCAGCCGGGACTCTAATGAAAAACTGTTTTTT. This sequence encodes CASSRDSNEKLFF.